This T cell receptor beta chain was found in a study of CD8+ T cells in alopecia areata. Study-level background: Tofacitinib therapy lasting 6 to 18 months was followed by 6 months off drug. Scoring of treated patients' severity used the percentage of affected scalp area.

Study-wide results and caveats: Tofacitinib did not eliminate many expanded lesional clones from scalp or blood.

CDR3 size: 14 residues. From germline, CDR1 is SGHRS and CDR2 YFSETQ. The V segment lost 7 bases and the J segment 5 bases; nucleotides outside the gene matches: 6. Treatment reported: oral pan-JAK inhibitor, 5-10 mg twice daily. Alopecia areata patients provided lesional scalp punch biopsies and peripheral blood, both collected for the study. cDNA serving as the sequencing template came from extracted, reverse transcribed RNA. Libraries were prepared by immunoSEQ multiplex PCR; TCRdb keeps only in-frame clonotypes and omits some of them. The sample lists roughly 230,000 clones; roughly 44% were seen once. Of note for this clone: Antigen unknown.

The input for sequencing was CD4+ T cells sorted from blood, taken around week 36, from a patient treated with tofacitinib. This chain uses TRBV5-1 with TRBJ2-2; 9 bases fit TRBD1. The clonotype originates from a human donor with alopecia areata. The CDR3, as DNA: TGCGCCAGCGGACGGACAGGGGATACCGGGGAGCTGTTTTTT. Protein: CASGRTGDTGELFF.